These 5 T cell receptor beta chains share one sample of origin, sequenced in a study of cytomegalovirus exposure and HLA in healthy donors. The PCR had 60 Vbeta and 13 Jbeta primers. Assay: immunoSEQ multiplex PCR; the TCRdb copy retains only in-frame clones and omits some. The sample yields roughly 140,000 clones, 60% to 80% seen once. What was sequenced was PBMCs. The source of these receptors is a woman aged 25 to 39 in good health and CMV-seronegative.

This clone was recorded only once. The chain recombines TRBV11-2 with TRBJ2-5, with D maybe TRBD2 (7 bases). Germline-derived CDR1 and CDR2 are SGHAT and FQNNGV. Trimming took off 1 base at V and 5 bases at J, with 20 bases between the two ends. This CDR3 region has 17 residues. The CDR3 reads CASSLGPRGAGEETQYF. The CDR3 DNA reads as TGTGCCAGCAGCTTAGGTCCTCGGGGGGCCGGGGAGGAGACCCAGTACTTC.

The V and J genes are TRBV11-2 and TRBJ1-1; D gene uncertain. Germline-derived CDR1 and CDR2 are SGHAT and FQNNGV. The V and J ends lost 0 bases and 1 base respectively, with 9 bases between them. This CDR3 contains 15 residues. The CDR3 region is CASSLDPKPNTEAFF. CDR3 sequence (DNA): TGTGCCAGCAGCTTAGATCCGAAGCCGAACACTGAAGCTTTCTTT.

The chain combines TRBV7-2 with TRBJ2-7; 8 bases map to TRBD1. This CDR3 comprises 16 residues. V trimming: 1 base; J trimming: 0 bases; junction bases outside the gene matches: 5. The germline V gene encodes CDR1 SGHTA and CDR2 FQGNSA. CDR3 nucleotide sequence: TGTGCCAGCAGCTTAGTTGCAGGGGGCTACTCCTACGAGCAGTACTTC. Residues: CASSLVAGGYSYEQYF.

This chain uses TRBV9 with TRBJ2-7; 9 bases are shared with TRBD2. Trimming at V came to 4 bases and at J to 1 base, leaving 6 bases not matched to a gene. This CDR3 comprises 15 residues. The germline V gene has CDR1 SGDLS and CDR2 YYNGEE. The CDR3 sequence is CASSPGAGGSYEQYF. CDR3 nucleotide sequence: TGTGCCAGCAGCCCTGGGGCGGGGGGGTCCTACGAGCAGTACTTC.

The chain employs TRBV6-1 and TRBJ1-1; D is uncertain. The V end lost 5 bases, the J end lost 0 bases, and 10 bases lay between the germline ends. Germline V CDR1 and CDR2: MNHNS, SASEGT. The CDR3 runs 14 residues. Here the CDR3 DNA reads TGTGCCAGCAGTTTAGCTGAGATGAACACTGAAGCTTTCTTT. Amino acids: CASSLAEMNTEAFF.